The 2 T cell receptor beta chains listed next were all sequenced from one sample in a study of blood T cell repertoires in COVID-19. The repertoire was sequenced with immunoSEQ multiplex PCR; TCRdb's copy has only in-frame clones and lacks some. This table holds fewer than 150,000 clones, 77% found once. The sample taken for sequencing was peripheral blood. Source of these receptors: a man of 80 years or more with acute or convalescent COVID-19.

The chain joins TRBV7-2 to TRBJ1-2; 9 nucleotides agree with TRBD1. The trim removed 3 bases at V and 8 bases at J, leaving 4 bases unmatched. Germline V lookup: CDR1 SGHTA, CDR2 FQGNSA. The CDR3 runs to 13 residues. CDR3 coding DNA: TGTGCCAGCAGCTTTACGGGACAGGGCGGCTACACCTTC. Translation gives CASSFTGQGGYTF.

V is TRBV3-1 (or the pseudogene TRBV3-2) and J is TRBJ1-2; perhaps TRBD1 as D (6 bases). V lost 1 base and J lost 0, with 18 bases in between. In germline, CDR1 is LGHDT, CDR2 YNNKEL (reference sequence). The CDR3 contains 18 residues. The CDR3 DNA sequence: TGTGCCAGCAGCCAAGTACCGGGACATGCGCCCTCTAACTATGGCTACACCTTC. Protein: CASSQVPGHAPSNYGYTF.